This T cell receptor beta chain was sequenced during a study of chronic HIV infection and antiretroviral therapy. Each CDR3 protein is one row after TCRdb ran MiXCR on the 5' RACE reads. The sample comprises about 38,000 distinct CDR3 sequences, roughly 8.8% of which are singletons, and roughly 2.8% rests with the top ten. The V end lost 2 bases, the J end lost 3 bases, and 10 bases lay between the germline ends. The CDR3 covers 14 residues. Germline loops: CDR1 SGHTA, CDR2 FQGNSA. This TCR came from an adult who had HIV and had not received antiretroviral therapy, or was an uninfected healthy control (not recorded which). Sequenced sample: peripheral blood. The V and J genes are TRBV7-2 and TRBJ1-1; D is uncertain. The CDR3 protein is CASSLRHSYTEAFF. CDR3 DNA sequence: TGTGCCAGCAGCTTACGTCACAGCTACACTGAAGCTTTCTTT.